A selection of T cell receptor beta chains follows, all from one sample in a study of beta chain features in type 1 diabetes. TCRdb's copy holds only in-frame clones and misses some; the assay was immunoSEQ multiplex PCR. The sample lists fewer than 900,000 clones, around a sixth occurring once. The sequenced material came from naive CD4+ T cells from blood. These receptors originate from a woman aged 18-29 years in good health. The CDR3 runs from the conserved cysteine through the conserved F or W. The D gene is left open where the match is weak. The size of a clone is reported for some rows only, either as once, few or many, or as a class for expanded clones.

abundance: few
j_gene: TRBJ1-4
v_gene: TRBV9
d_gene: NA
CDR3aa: CASSVGIGEEKLFF
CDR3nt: TGTGCCAGCAGCGTGGGCATCGGGGAGGAAAAACTGTTTTTT

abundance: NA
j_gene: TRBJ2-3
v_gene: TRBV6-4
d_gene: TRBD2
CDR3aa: CASSERVAGLDTQYF
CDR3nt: TGTGCCAGCAGTGAACGGGTAGCGGGCCTGGATACGCAGTATTTT

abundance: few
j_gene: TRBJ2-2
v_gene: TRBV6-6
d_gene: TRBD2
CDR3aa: CASQRERGTGELFF
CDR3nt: TGTGCCAGCCAGCGGGAGCGAGGGACCGGGGAGCTGTTTTTT

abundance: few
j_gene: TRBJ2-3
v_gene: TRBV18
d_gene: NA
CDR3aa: CASSKVTDTQYF
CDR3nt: TGTGCCAGCTCAAAGGTCACAGATACGCAGTATTTT

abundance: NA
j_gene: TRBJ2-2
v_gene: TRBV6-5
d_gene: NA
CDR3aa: CASKGGVMNPGELFF
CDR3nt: TGTGCCAGCAAGGGCGGAGTTATGAATCCCGGGGAGCTGTTTTTT

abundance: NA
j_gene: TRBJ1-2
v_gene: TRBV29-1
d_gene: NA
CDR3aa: CSVGRTPHREGDYGYTF
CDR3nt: TGCAGCGTGGGACGAACCCCCCACAGGGAGGGCGACTATGGCTACACCTTC

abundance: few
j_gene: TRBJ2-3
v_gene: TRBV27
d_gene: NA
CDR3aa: CASSFRVSDTQYF
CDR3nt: TGTGCCAGCAGTTTCAGGGTTTCAGATACGCAGTATTTT

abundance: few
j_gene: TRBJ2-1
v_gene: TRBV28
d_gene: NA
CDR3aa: CAGGTYNEQFF
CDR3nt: TGTGCCGGCGGGACGTACAATGAGCAGTTCTTC

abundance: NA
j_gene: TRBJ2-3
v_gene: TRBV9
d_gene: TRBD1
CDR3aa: CASSVVRDSLRHTQYF
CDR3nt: TGTGCCAGCAGCGTAGTTAGGGACAGCCTACGGCATACGCAGTATTTT

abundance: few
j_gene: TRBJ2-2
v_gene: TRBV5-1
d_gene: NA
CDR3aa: CASSLPAGELFF
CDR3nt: TGCGCCAGCAGCTTGCCTGCCGGGGAGCTGTTTTTT

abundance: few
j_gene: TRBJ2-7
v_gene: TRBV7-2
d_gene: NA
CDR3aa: CASSIDRAYEQYF
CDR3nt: TGTGCCAGCAGCATTGACAGAGCCTACGAGCAGTACTTC

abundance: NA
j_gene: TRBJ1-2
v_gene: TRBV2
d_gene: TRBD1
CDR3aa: CASSDLNRGMDGYTF
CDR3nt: TGTGCCAGCAGTGATTTGAACAGGGGGATGGATGGCTACACCTTC

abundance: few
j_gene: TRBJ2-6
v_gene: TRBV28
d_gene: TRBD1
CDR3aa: CASSSSWDRETGGANVLTF
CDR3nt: TGTGCCAGCAGTTCAAGCTGGGACAGGGAGACTGGTGGGGCCAACGTCCTGACTTTC

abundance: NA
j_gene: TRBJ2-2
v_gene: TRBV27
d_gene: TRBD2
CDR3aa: CASSFRSGVNTGELFF
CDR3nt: TGTGCCAGCAGTTTTCGTAGCGGGGTGAACACCGGGGAGCTGTTTTTT

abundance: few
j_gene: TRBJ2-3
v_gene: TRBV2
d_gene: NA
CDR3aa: CASNRQNTDTQYF
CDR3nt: TGTGCCAGTAACAGACAGAACACAGATACGCAGTATTTT

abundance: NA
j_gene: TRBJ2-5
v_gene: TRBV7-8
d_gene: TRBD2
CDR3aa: CASSRRGLAGGIGETQYF
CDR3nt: TGTGCCAGCAGCAGAAGGGGACTAGCGGGAGGGATAGGGGAGACCCAGTACTTC

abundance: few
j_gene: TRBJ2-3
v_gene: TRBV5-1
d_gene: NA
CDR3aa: CASSHQRGQGTDTQYF
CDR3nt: TGCGCCAGCAGCCACCAGAGGGGTCAGGGCACAGATACGCAGTATTTT

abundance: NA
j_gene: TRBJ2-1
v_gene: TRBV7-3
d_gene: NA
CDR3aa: CASSAYSGANNEQFF
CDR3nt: TGTGCCAGCAGCGCCTACTCCGGGGCGAACAATGAGCAGTTCTTC

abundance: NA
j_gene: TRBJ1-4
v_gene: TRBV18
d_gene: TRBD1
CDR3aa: CASSPGQSNEKLFF
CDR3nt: TGTGCCAGCTCACCGGGACAGTCGAATGAAAAACTGTTTTTT

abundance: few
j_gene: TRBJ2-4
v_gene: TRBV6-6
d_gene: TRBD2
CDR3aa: CASSYGGGTIKNIQYF
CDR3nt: TGTGCCAGCAGTTACGGGGGAGGGACCATTAAAAACATTCAGTACTTC

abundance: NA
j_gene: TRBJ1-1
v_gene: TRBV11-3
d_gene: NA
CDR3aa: CASSLRPRAEAFF
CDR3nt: TGTGCCAGCAGCTTACGCCCTAGGGCTGAAGCTTTCTTT

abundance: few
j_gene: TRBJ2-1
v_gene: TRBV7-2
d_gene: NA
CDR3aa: CASSLGAGTLYNEQFF
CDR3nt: TGTGCCAGCAGCTTAGGCGCTGGGACACTGTACAATGAGCAGTTCTTC

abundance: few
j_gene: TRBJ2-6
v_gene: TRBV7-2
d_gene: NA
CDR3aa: CASSFPGSGANVLTF
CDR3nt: TGTGCCAGCAGCTTCCCGGGATCTGGGGCCAACGTCCTGACTTTC

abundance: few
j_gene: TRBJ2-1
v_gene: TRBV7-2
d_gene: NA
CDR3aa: CASRLDHSSYNEQFF
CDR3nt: TGTGCCAGCAGATTGGACCACAGCTCCTACAATGAGCAGTTCTTC

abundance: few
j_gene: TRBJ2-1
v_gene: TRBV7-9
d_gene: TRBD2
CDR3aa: CASSPAGEEQFF
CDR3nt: TGTGCCAGCAGCCCCGCGGGGGAGGAGCAGTTCTTC